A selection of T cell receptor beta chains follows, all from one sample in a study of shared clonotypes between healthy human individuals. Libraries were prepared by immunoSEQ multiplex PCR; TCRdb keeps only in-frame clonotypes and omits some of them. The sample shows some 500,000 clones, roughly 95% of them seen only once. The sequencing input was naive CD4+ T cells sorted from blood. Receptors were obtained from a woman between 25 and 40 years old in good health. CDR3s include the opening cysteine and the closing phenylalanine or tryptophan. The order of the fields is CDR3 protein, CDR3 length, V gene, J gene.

CASSLDGPSAPQHF	14	TRBV28	TRBJ1-5
CASSQTGSNQPQHF	14	TRBV18	TRBJ1-5
CASTTLAVIYNEQFF	15	TRBV2	TRBJ2-1
CAWSGGNTIYF	11	TRBV30	TRBJ1-3
CASTITSGGEGYTF	14	TRBV19	TRBJ1-2
CASSGQANTGELFF	14	TRBV25-1	TRBJ2-2
CASRPGTSTYEQYF	14	TRBV5-4	TRBJ2-7
CASSVTPAGSQYF	13	TRBV9	TRBJ2-3
CASSDSTYSGNTIYF	15	TRBV18	TRBJ1-3
CASSYPPSGGTEAFF	15	TRBV28	TRBJ1-1
CASTVERGSPGSPLHF	16	TRBV6-6	TRBJ1-6
CATDSAPYEQYF	12	TRBV12-2	TRBJ2-7
CASSRILAGGGLNTGELFF	19	TRBV19	TRBJ2-2
CASSHKADSYEQYF	14	TRBV14	TRBJ2-7
CASSLGAIQNRNEQFF	16	TRBV5-1	TRBJ2-1